This T cell receptor beta chain was identified in a study of human T cells and chemical hapten exposure. Germline V gene lookup returns CDR1 SGHVS and CDR2 FQNEAQ. Trimming at V came to 6 bases and at J to 6 bases, leaving 0 bases not matched to a gene. The CDR3 has 13 residues. Documented time point: healthy volunteer bleed at 6 weeks. Unfractionated whole blood yielded the extracted total RNA. Individual cDNA molecules received unique molecular identifiers in the library. Original processing notes: A per-sample median of about 96,000 TCRs was observed, with counts ranging from roughly 20,000 to 700,000. TCRdb re-analysed the RACE reads in MiXCR, keeping a single row per CDR3 protein. The V and J calls and clone size come from TCRdb's table, not from the authors' own analysis. The sample consists of 30,000 to 35,000 distinct CDR3 sequences, approximately 5% of them appearing once. This clonotype has at least ten counts.

Sequenced: whole blood. The chain has TRBV7-8 and TRBJ2-2; 11 bases are shared with TRBD1. The TCR originated in a human donor in good health. Some clones in this sample may be carry-over from other donors' samples. The CDR3 here is CASRGQGAGELFF. The CDR3 DNA is TGTGCCAGCAGGGGACAGGGGGCCGGGGAGCTGTTTTTT.